Each of the 19 T cell receptor beta chains below was sequenced from the same sample in a study of blood T cells in healthy people across ages (dated by TCRdb to between 2014 and 2017). Libraries were constructed by 5' RACE. Data came from an Illumina HiSeq 2500. A second PCR of roughly 7 to 12 cycles was run with a J-beta primer mix and a sample-barcoded 5' primer. In TCRdb, the public reads were trimmed at Q25 with fastp and aligned with MiXCR, with productive beta chains retained. Rows are unified per CDR3 protein, each entry keeping the most common DNA and genes. For this sample the table gives 1.5 million to 2 million distinct CDR3 sequences, of which about 35% were detected only once. Around 10% of the sample belongs to the ten largest clones. The sequenced material came from blood. The receptors stem from a woman in her 30s in good health.

This clonotype showed up just a few times. The chain employs TRBV11-2 and TRBJ2-7; D ambiguous. The V end was cut by 0 bases, the J end by 6 bases, with 15 bases between. CDR3 length: 15 amino acids. The germline gives CDR1 SGHAT, CDR2 FQNNGV. The DNA of the CDR3 is TGTGCCAGCAGCTTAGATAAGCGATTATTACCCGAGCAGTACTTC. Translated: CASSLDKRLLPEQYF.

The genes are TRBV10-2 and TRBJ2-1; D remains ambiguous. The CDR3 is 12 residues long. V lost 5 bases, J lost 8 bases, and 10 bases lay in between. CDR1 is WSHSY and CDR2 is SAAADI in the germline V gene. CDR3 in amino acids: CASSIEAYEQFF. CDR3 sequence (DNA): TGCGCCAGCAGTATAGAGGCATATGAGCAGTTCTTC.

There are a few counts of this clonotype. The chain employs TRBV7-3 and TRBJ1-2; TRBD1 agrees at 10 bases. In germline, CDR1 is SGHTA, CDR2 FQGTGA. After removal of 0 bases from V and 5 bases from J, the junction contained 3 bases not matched to a gene. The CDR3 sequence is 15 residues long. CDR3 residues: CASSLTPGQGYGYTF. Written as DNA, the CDR3 is TGTGCCAGCAGCTTAACCCCGGGACAGGGGTATGGCTACACCTTC. Using reference TRBV7-3 and TRBJ1-2 for the parts outside the CDR3, the full variable domain is GAGVSQTPSNKVTEKGKYVELRCDPISGHTALYWYRQSLGQGPEFLIYFQGTGAADDSGLPNDRFFAVRPEGSVSTLKIQRTERGDSAVYLCASSLTPGQGYGYTFGSGTRLTVV.

The V gene is TRBV6-6, the J gene TRBJ2-1; possibly TRBD1 or TRBD2 for D (6 bases each). The CDR3 totals 13 residues. Trimming cost V 6 bases and J 10 bases, with 16 bases left between them. Germline loops: CDR1 MNHNY, CDR2 SVGAGI (reference sequence). In DNA, the CDR3 is TGTGCCAGCAGGTATATATCGGGGGCCGAGCAGTTCTTC. As protein: CASRYISGAEQFF.

The chain couples TRBV5-1 to TRBJ2-3, with D hard to call. In germline, CDR1 is SGHRS, CDR2 YFSETQ. V lost 1 base and J lost 2, with 14 bases in between. CDR3 length: 16 amino acids. CDR3 DNA sequence: TGCGCCAGCAGCTTGATTCTGGGTGGATCCACAGATACGCAGTATTTT. Protein product: CASSLILGGSTDTQYF.

Only a few counts were recorded for this clonotype. V usage is TRBV10-3 and J usage is TRBJ2-1; TRBD2 aligns across 10 bases. With V trimmed by 4 bases and J by 6 bases, 3 bases remained unmatched. CDR3 length: 14 residues. CDR1 ENHRY and CDR2 SYGVKD come from the germline V gene. CDR3 DNA: TGTGCCATCAGTGGGGGACTAGCGACCAATGAGCAGTTCTTC. As protein: CAISGGLATNEQFF.

CDR3 region: CAWRTGGPSYEQYF. CDR3 DNA: TGTGCCTGGAGAACGGGGGGCCCCTCCTACGAGCAGTACTTC. The rearrangement links TRBV30 to TRBJ2-5, with a possible D match to TRBD2 (7 bases). The DNA end favors TRBJ2-7, so the J call may be wrong. The germline V gene has CDR1 GTSNPN and CDR2 SVGIG (reference sequence). This CDR3 comprises 14 residues.

A few counts support this clonotype. V gene TRBV12-3 or TRBV12-4 combines with J gene TRBJ1-1; 10 nucleotides agree with TRBD1. The CDR3 contains 15 residues. The ends lost 3 bases at V and 2 bases at J; junction bases unmatched: 3. CDR3 coding DNA: TGTGCCAGCAGTTTTAGGGACAGGGGAAACACTGAAGCTTTCTTT. This sequence encodes CASSFRDRGNTEAFF.

V is TRBV6-2 or TRBV6-3 and J is TRBJ1-2; no firm D call. The V and J ends lost 4 bases and 0 bases respectively, with 12 bases between them. Per germline, CDR1 MNHEY and CDR2 SVGEGT. The CDR3 contains 15 residues. The DNA for the CDR3 is TGTGCCAGCAGTTTGAAGGGTCACACTAACTATGGCTACACCTTC. It specifies CASSLKGHTNYGYTF.

This clonotype has more than one count but fewer than ten. The V gene is TRBV20-1, the J gene TRBJ2-3, with TRBD2 matching 12 bases. The CDR3 has 16 amino acids. The germline gives CDR1 DFQATT, CDR2 SNEGSKA (reference sequence). V lost 6 bases, J lost 1 base, and 8 bases stayed unmatched. CDR3 amino acids: CSAMPRTSGGTDTQYF. The CDR3 DNA reads as TGCAGTGCCATGCCCCGGACTAGCGGGGGCACAGATACGCAGTATTTT.

The table lists this clonotype with a few counts. This sequence joins TRBV28 and TRBJ2-4; 11 bases line up with TRBD2. This CDR3 is 15 amino acids long. Losses at the gene ends were 6 bases for V and 0 bases for J; bases not matched to a gene: 1. Looked up from germline, CDR1 is MDHEN and CDR2 is SYDVKM. This chain's CDR3 is CASRGLAEAKNIQYF. CDR3 bases: TGTGCCAGCAGGGGACTAGCGGAAGCCAAAAACATTCAGTACTTC.

This clonotype has more than one count but fewer than ten. The rearrangement joins TRBV5-6 to TRBJ2-3; 10 nucleotides line up with TRBD2. CDR3 length equals 16 residues. CDR1 SGHDT and CDR2 YYEEEE come from the germline V gene. Losses at the gene ends were 2 bases for V and 2 bases for J; bases not matched to a gene: 5. CDR3 region: CASSLTGLAATDTQYF. In nucleotides, the CDR3 is TGTGCCAGCAGCTTAACTGGACTAGCGGCCACAGATACGCAGTATTTT.

A word on this clonotype: The junction and the germline gene differ at one end; a read error may be behind it. The chain is built from TRBV27 and TRBJ1-2, with 8 bases aligning to TRBD1. Looked up from germline, CDR1 is MNHEY and CDR2 is SMNVEV (reference sequence). The CDR3 has 13 residues. The DNA of the CDR3 is TGTGCCGGCAGTTTCCCAGGGGGCGATGGCTACACCTTC. Amino acid sequence: CAGSFPGGDGYTF.

A few counts support this clonotype. The rearrangement uses TRBV3-1 and TRBJ1-4; 7 positions agree with TRBD1. In germline, CDR1 is LGHDT, CDR2 YNNKEL (reference sequence). The length of the CDR3 is 13 residues. V was pared by 4 bases and J by 5 bases, with 1 base of the junction left unmatched. Here the CDR3 reads CASSPGQNEKLFF. The CDR3 region has the DNA TGTGCCAGCAGCCCGGGACAGAATGAAAAACTGTTTTTT.

The V call is TRBV9, the J call TRBJ2-7; no clear D gene. The last part of the DNA fits TRBJ2-5 better; the J call may be wrong. This CDR3 spans 15 amino acids. The germline V gene encodes CDR1 SGDLS and CDR2 YYNGEE. CDR3 sequence (DNA): TGTGCCAGCAGCCTCGAAGGCCTCCGACGGGAGACCCAGTACTTC. Residues: CASSLEGLRRETQYF.

As concerns this clonotype: The germline gene is not matched at one end of the junction; a read error may be the cause. This sequence joins TRBV29-1 and TRBJ2-7, with TRBD1 matching 8 bases. The germline V gene has CDR1 SQVTM and CDR2 ANQGSEA. The CDR3 runs 15 residues. DNA of the CDR3: TGCAGGGTTGAAGGTCTGGGACAGGCCGCCTACGAGCAGTACTTC. It yields the protein CRVEGLGQAAYEQYF.

This clonotype was observed many times. The genes are TRBV9 and TRBJ2-3; possible D gene TRBD1, 5 bases. V was shortened by 0 bases and J by 5 bases, with 7 bases between the two germline ends. The CDR3 is 13 residues long. Germline-derived CDR1 and CDR2 are SGDLS and YYNGEE. The chain's CDR3 is CASSVGGEDTQYF. CDR3 sequence (DNA): TGTGCCAGCAGCGTAGGGGGCGAAGATACGCAGTATTTT.

A remark on this clonotype: A read error is possible here, since a much larger clone lies one base away. The chain uses TRBV20-1 and TRBJ2-7; weak D call: TRBD2 (5 bases). The CDR3 sequence is 11 residues long. The germline gives CDR1 DFQATT, CDR2 SNEGSKA (reference sequence). The CDR3 DNA sequence: TGCAGTACTAGTTTACTCTACGAGCAGTACTTC. Translation: CSTSLLYEQYF.

The chain recombines TRBV7-8 with TRBJ1-5, with unresolved D. Germline V gene lookup returns CDR1 SGHVS and CDR2 FQNEAQ. Trimming left V 1 base short and J 3 bases short, with 10 bases between. CDR3 length equals 15 residues. Here the CDR3 DNA reads TGTGCCAGCAGCTTAGGGTTAGGCTCCAATCAGCCCCAGCATTTT. Amino acids: CASSLGLGSNQPQHF.